A single sample is the source of the 31 T cell receptor beta chains below, sequenced in a study of shared T cell receptors in the human thymus. Sequencing was performed with immunoSEQ multiplex PCR; in TCRdb, only in-frame clones are kept and a portion is missing. The profile shows 700,000 or so clones, over 75% of them singletons. This same sample was also taken into another study, of human thymus T cells.

Sequenced: thymocytes. Every receptor here comes from a girl in the first two years of life with a congenital heart defect.

The V and J genes are TRBV6-6 and TRBJ2-1; 10 bases are shared with TRBD2. The CDR3 totals 15 residues. Germline V gene sequence: CDR1 MNHNY, CDR2 SVGAGI (reference sequence). J was trimmed by 6 bases and V by 5 bases; bases with no gene match: 7. CDR3 protein: CASSRSGLAVNEQFF. The CDR3 DNA follows: TGTGCCAGCAGTCGGTCCGGACTAGCGGTCAATGAGCAGTTCTTC.

This clone was detected a few times. The chain combines TRBV6-1 with TRBJ1-5; maybe TRBD1 (6 bases). V lost 2 bases, J lost 4 bases, and 12 bases lay in between. The CDR3 sequence is 15 residues long. Germline loops: CDR1 MNHNS, CDR2 SASEGT. The CDR3 region has the DNA TGTGCCAGCAGTGAACCAGCGGACAGAAATCAGCCCCAGCATTTT. It encodes CASSEPADRNQPQHF.

The genes are TRBV2 and TRBJ2-7, with 7 nucleotides matching TRBD1. The V and J ends lost 4 bases and 8 bases, in that order; junction bases with no gene match: 8. Germline V gene lookup returns CDR1 SNHLY and CDR2 FYNNEI. This CDR3 has 13 amino acids. CDR3 bases: TGTGCCAGCAGTGGATACGACAGGGTTCAGCAGTACTTC. Amino acid sequence: CASSGYDRVQQYF.

As to this clone: At one of its ends the junction is not consistent with the germline gene, which may arise from a read error. The chain combines TRBV19 with TRBJ2-7; the D gene is possibly TRBD2 (5 bases). The CDR3 consists of 12 residues. Germline-derived CDR1 and CDR2 are LNHDA and SQIVND (reference sequence). DNA for the CDR3: TGTGCCAGTACCCCGCTAAGAGGGTTGAAGTGCTTC. This gives the protein CASTPLRGLKCF.

The rearrangement joins TRBV28 to TRBJ1-3; unclear D gene. Germline CDR1 is MDHEN and CDR2 is SYDVKM. Between the trimmed V and J ends, which lost 10 bases and 4 bases, there was a span of 14 bases. The CDR3 length is 13 residues. In DNA, the CDR3 is TGTGCCACCTCTAGGTTCCCCGGAAACACCATATATTTT. It translates to CATSRFPGNTIYF.

The CDR3 nucleotides are TGTGCCAGCAGTGCCAGGACTAGCGGGGTCAATGAGCAGTTCTTC. Translation gives CASSARTSGVNEQFF. This chain joins TRBV6-4 and TRBJ2-1, with 12 nucleotides matching TRBD2. This CDR3 spans 15 amino acids. Germline values: CDR1 MRHNA, CDR2 SNTAGT. V lost 4 bases and J lost 6; bases outside the gene matches: 4.

The V and J genes are TRBV6-1 and TRBJ1-6; no definite D call. The CDR3 loop spans 15 amino acids. Trimming took off 6 bases at V and 18 bases at J, with 27 bases between the two ends. Germline V gene lookup returns CDR1 MNHNS and CDR2 SASEGT. CDR3 residues: CASREMLSGDPRAHF. CDR3 DNA sequence: TGTGCCAGCAGAGAAATGTTGAGCGGTGACCCTCGGGCCCACTTT.

The V gene is TRBV10-1, the J gene TRBJ1-1; D is ambiguous. The CDR3 consists of 16 residues. Germline V gene sequence: CDR1 WNHNN, CDR2 SYGVQD (reference sequence). With 2 bases removed from V and 4 bases from J, the gap between germline ends came to 17 bases. CDR3 in amino acids: CASSEPLLTRGTEAFF. The CDR3 DNA reads TGCGCCAGCAGTGAGCCTCTATTAACTCGGGGCACTGAAGCTTTCTTT.

The chain recombines TRBV28 with TRBJ2-2; 9 bases line up with TRBD1. Germline CDR1 reads MDHEN; CDR2 reads SYDVKM. The CDR3 has 16 residues. The V gene end was trimmed by 2 bases and the J gene end by 8 bases; junction bases not matched to a gene: 9. The CDR3 DNA sequence: TGTGCCAGCAGTTTACCACCGGGACAGGGCTGGGGGGAGCTGTTTTTT. This translates into CASSLPPGQGWGELFF.

The chain combines TRBV5-6 with TRBJ2-3; D might be TRBD1 (6 bases). Trimming shortened V by 2 bases and J by 4 bases, and 8 bases separated the two germline ends. Germline lookup yields CDR1 SGHDT and CDR2 YYEEEE. The length of the CDR3 is 13 residues. Here the CDR3 reads CASSFEGADTQYF. The DNA of the CDR3 is TGTGCCAGCAGCTTCGAGGGGGCAGATACGCAGTATTTT.

The count of this clone is one. The chain employs TRBV4-1 and TRBJ1-2; TRBD1 aligns across 7 bases. The length of the CDR3 is 14 residues. Germline V gives CDR1 MGHRA, CDR2 YSYEKL. With V trimmed by 3 bases and J by 5 bases, 6 bases remained unmatched. The CDR3 sequence: CASSQTGWKYGYTF. The CDR3 coding sequence is TGCGCCAGCAGCCAGACAGGGTGGAAGTATGGCTACACCTTC.

The table lists this clone with a few counts. The chain joins TRBV5-4 to TRBJ2-7; 9 bases align to TRBD1. Looked up from germline, CDR1 is SGHNT and CDR2 is YYREEE (reference sequence). This CDR3 comprises 15 residues. V shed 4 bases, J shed 5 bases, and the junction held 10 bases outside the gene matches. The CDR3 sequence is CASSPRTGVRDEQYF. The CDR3 coding sequence is TGTGCCAGCAGCCCTCGGACAGGGGTCAGAGACGAGCAGTACTTC.

Of note for this clone: At the DNA level, this CDR3 is encoded by other sequences in the same sample as well. The rearrangement uses TRBV4-1 and TRBJ1-1, with D possibly being TRBD1 (6 bases). V lost 2 bases, J lost 2 bases, and 12 bases lay in between. Looked up from germline, CDR1 is MGHRA and CDR2 is YSYEKL. The CDR3 sequence is 15 residues long. CDR3: CASSQLQGLNTEAFF. CDR3 nucleotide sequence: TGCGCCAGCAGCCAACTACAGGGTCTTAACACTGAAGCTTTCTTT.

This sequence joins TRBV7-2 and TRBJ2-7; 7 bases align to TRBD2. The trim removed 5 bases at V and 5 bases at J, leaving 3 bases unmatched. Germline lookup yields CDR1 SGHTA and CDR2 FQGNSA. CDR3 length: 12 amino acids. The CDR3 is CASSPRGDEQYF. CDR3 DNA sequence: TGTGCCAGCAGCCCTCGGGGGGACGAGCAGTACTTC. Supplemented by reference TRBV7-2 and TRBJ2-7, the full variable domain reads GAGVSQSPSNKVTEKGKDVELRCDPISGHTALYWYRQSLGQGLEFLIYFQGNSAPDKSGLPSDRFSAERTGGSVSTLTIQRTQQEDSAVYLCASSPRGDEQYFGPGTRLTVT.

This chain's CDR3 is CASSQASTRDRGVNEQFF. CDR3 sequence (DNA): TGCGCCAGCAGCCAAGCATCAACTCGGGACAGGGGGGTCAATGAGCAGTTCTTC. This chain uses TRBV4-1 with TRBJ2-1, with 11 bases that match TRBD1. The CDR3 runs 18 residues. After removal of 1 base from V and 6 bases from J, the junction contained 11 bases not matched to a gene. Per the germline V gene, CDR1 is MGHRA and CDR2 is YSYEKL.

V usage is TRBV7-2 and J usage is TRBJ2-1; D is uncertain. This CDR3 is built from 13 residues. Germline assignment: CDR1 SGHTA and CDR2 FQGNSA. V gave up 0 bases and J gave up 6 bases, with 6 bases separating them. The CDR3 spells CASSLARSNEQFF. The CDR3 region has the DNA TGTGCCAGCAGCTTAGCGCGGAGCAATGAGCAGTTCTTC.

The gene calls are TRBV25-1 and TRBJ1-6; D gene unclear. Trimming shortened V by 3 bases and J by 5 bases, and 11 bases separated the two germline ends. This CDR3 comprises 15 residues. Germline CDR1 reads MGHDK; CDR2 reads SYGVNS. In nucleotides, the CDR3 is TGTGCCAGCAGTGATTTCGTGGGAGATAATTCACCCCTCCACTTT. It translates to CASSDFVGDNSPLHF.

This chain connects TRBV19 to TRBJ1-4; 7 nucleotides align to TRBD1. The CDR3 consists of 17 residues. Germline assignment: CDR1 LNHDA and CDR2 SQIVND (reference sequence). The V and J ends lost 5 bases and 5 bases, in that order; junction bases with no gene match: 14. The CDR3 loop reads CASSPKAEGAINEKLFF. DNA of the CDR3: TGTGCCAGTAGTCCCAAGGCCGAGGGGGCCATCAATGAAAAACTGTTTTTT.

The J gene is TRBJ1-2, the V gene TRBV6-1; D is perhaps TRBD1 (5 bases). The CDR3 contains 14 residues. The V gene lost 1 base and the J gene lost 8 bases, with 14 bases spanning the gap. Germline assignment: CDR1 MNHNS and CDR2 SASEGT. CDR3 nucleotides: TGTGCCAGCAGTGAAGGGGGAGGGGTTCGCGGCTACACCTTC. Protein sequence: CASSEGGGVRGYTF.

The rearrangement uses TRBV7-2 and TRBJ2-7, with 11 bases lining up with TRBD2. Germline V gives CDR1 SGHTA, CDR2 FQGNSA. The length of the CDR3 is 18 residues. J gave up 4 bases and V 1 base, and 12 bases lay outside the gene matches. CDR3 DNA sequence: TGTGCCAGCAGCTTAGAAGGTGGCGGGCTAGCGGGGGGTTACGAGCAGTACTTC. Translation: CASSLEGGGLAGGYEQYF.

This clone came up once. The rearrangement links TRBV4-1 to TRBJ1-4, with D uncertain. The CDR3 has 14 amino acids. Trimming left V 1 base short and J 2 bases short, with 5 bases between. CDR1 MGHRA and CDR2 YSYEKL come from the germline V gene. CDR3 in amino acids: CASSQGGTNEKLFF. The CDR3 DNA reads as TGCGCCAGCAGCCAAGGAGGGACTAATGAAAAACTGTTTTTT.

This clone occurred once. The chain combines TRBV18 with TRBJ1-1, with a possible D match to TRBD1 (5 bases). Germline CDR1 is KGHSH and CDR2 is LQKENI. There are 16 residues in the CDR3. The V end lost 3 bases, the J end lost 5 bases, and 19 bases lay between the germline ends. The CDR3 is CASSPLRGREVTEAFF. The CDR3 coding sequence is TGTGCCAGCTCACCGCTAAGGGGCAGGGAGGTGACTGAAGCTTTCTTT.

This chain uses TRBV6-6 with TRBJ1-1, with D maybe TRBD1 (6 bases). The ends were cut back, 7 bases at V and 3 bases at J, with 21 bases in the middle. The CDR3 spans 16 residues. The germline CDR1 and CDR2 sequences are MNHNY and SVGAGI (reference sequence). CDR3 nucleotide sequence: TGTGCCAGCACCGTACACGGAGGGGGGGCTGACACTGAAGCTTTCTTT. It translates to CASTVHGGGADTEAFF.

The V and J genes are TRBV19 and TRBJ2-1; TRBD2 aligns across 8 bases. This CDR3 contains 13 residues. CDR1 and CDR2 from the germline V gene are LNHDA and SQIVND (reference sequence). J gave up 9 bases and V 6 bases, and 7 bases lay outside the gene matches. CDR3 nucleotide sequence: TGTGCCAGTAGCCCCGTACGGGGGGGTGAGCAGTTCTTC. Translation: CASSPVRGGEQFF.

CDR3 nucleotide sequence: TGTGCCATCAGTGTCGGTAGCAATCAGCCCCAGCATTTT. Its protein product is CAISVGSNQPQHF. This chain joins TRBV10-3 and TRBJ1-5; D unresolved. Trimming stripped 4 bases from V and 0 bases from J, with 4 bases between. Germline-derived CDR1 and CDR2 are ENHRY and SYGVKD. The length of the CDR3 is 13 residues.

The V gene is TRBV5-5, the J gene TRBJ1-2, with TRBD1 identical over 8 bases. The CDR3 totals 16 residues. Trimming cost V 0 bases and J 6 bases; bases outside gene matches: 10. Germline values: CDR1 SGHKS, CDR2 YYEKEE (reference sequence). CDR3 protein: CASSLGWQGAIDGYTF. The CDR3 DNA sequence: TGTGCCAGCAGCTTGGGGTGGCAGGGGGCGATCGATGGCTACACCTTC.

V is TRBV27 and J is TRBJ1-5; unclear D gene. Germline V lookup: CDR1 MNHEY, CDR2 SMNVEV (reference sequence). The V and J ends lost 4 bases and 7 bases respectively, with 17 bases between them. The CDR3 has 15 residues. The chain's CDR3 is CASSSLVRRRQPQHF. The CDR3 bases are TGTGCCAGCAGTTCATTGGTCAGGAGGAGGCAGCCCCAGCATTTT.

This chain links TRBV15 with TRBJ2-1, with 7 positions matching TRBD2. The CDR3 has 16 residues. Germline V gives CDR1 LNHNV, CDR2 YYDKDF (reference sequence). With 3 bases clipped from V and 2 bases from J, the junction kept 7 bases outside the gene matches. The CDR3 nucleotides are TGTGCCACCAGCAGCCGAGCGGGGCTAACCTACAATGAGCAGTTCTTC. This translates into CATSSRAGLTYNEQFF.

V usage is TRBV15 and J usage is TRBJ1-6; D possibly corresponds to TRBD1 (6 bases). From germline, CDR1 is LNHNV and CDR2 YYDKDF (reference sequence). This CDR3 is built from 15 residues. The V end was cut by 0 bases, the J end by 9 bases, with 12 bases between. In DNA, the CDR3 is TGTGCCACCAGCAGAGATGGGGGCCGTAGTTCACCCCTCCACTTT. This gives the protein CATSRDGGRSSPLHF.

The chain's CDR3 is CASSVDRDKENTEAFF. The DNA of the CDR3 is TGTGCCAGTAGTGTGGACAGGGATAAGGAGAACACTGAAGCTTTCTTT. This sequence joins TRBV19 and TRBJ1-1; TRBD1 agrees at 8 bases. V lost 5 bases and J lost 1; bases outside the gene matches: 9. The CDR3 loop spans 16 amino acids. Per germline, CDR1 LNHDA and CDR2 SQIVND (reference sequence).

The chain is built from TRBV6-5 and TRBJ2-5, with D maybe TRBD1 (6 bases). Trimming took off 8 bases at V and 5 bases at J, with 15 bases between the two ends. The length of the CDR3 is 13 residues. The germline V gene encodes CDR1 MNHEY and CDR2 SVGAGI. CDR3 sequence reads: CASGRGYWETQYF. CDR3 coding DNA: TGTGCCAGCGGCAGGGGTTATTGGGAGACCCAGTACTTC.